The 26 T cell receptor beta chains below were found in one sample sequenced in a study of T-cell memory formation after mild COVID-19. TCRdb reanalysed the 5' RACE reads using MiXCR and keeps one entry per CDR3 protein. The sample has about 320,000 distinct CDR3 sequences, around an eighth seen once. Source material: PBMCs or a T cell subset sorted from them (not recorded which). The receptors come from a man younger than 35 who had mild COVID-19 (a few samples of this study predate the infection). Cell type and time point are not known.

This clonotype was counted only a few times. The chain employs TRBV11-2 and TRBJ2-1; no reliable D call. V was shortened by 5 bases and J by 3 bases, with 8 bases between the two germline ends. Looked up from germline, CDR1 is SGHAT and CDR2 is FQNNGV. The CDR3 consists of 13 residues. CDR3 in DNA: TGTGCCAGCAGCCCCCCACTCTACAATGAGCAGTTCTTC. It is translated as CASSPPLYNEQFF.

V usage is TRBV7-4 and J usage is TRBJ1-1, with 8 positions matching TRBD1. Trimming took 5 bases from V and 3 from J; bases not matched to a gene: 8. Germline V gene sequence: CDR1 SGHVT, CDR2 SQSDAQ. The CDR3 has 15 residues. The CDR3 reads CASSPIQGVYTEAFF. In DNA, the CDR3 is TGTGCCAGCAGCCCGATACAGGGGGTCTACACTGAAGCTTTCTTT.

V usage is TRBV4-1 and J usage is TRBJ2-1; no firm D call. The CDR3 has 17 amino acids. Trimming pared 0 bases from V and 5 bases from J, leaving 17 bases between. Germline V gene sequence: CDR1 MGHRA, CDR2 YSYEKL. The CDR3: CASSQDQFEAGDNEQFF. In nucleotides, the CDR3 is TGCGCCAGCAGCCAAGATCAATTCGAGGCAGGAGACAATGAGCAGTTCTTC.

The chain couples TRBV10-2 to TRBJ1-2, with D maybe TRBD1 (6 bases). CDR1 is WSHSY, CDR2 SAAADI, per germline. The CDR3 sequence is 15 residues long. The V end was cut by 2 bases, the J end by 3 bases, with 13 bases between. In nucleotides, the CDR3 is TGCGCCAGCAGTGAGATGGCAGGGGATTACTATGGCTACACCTTC. It specifies CASSEMAGDYYGYTF.

This clonotype was counted a few times. The J gene is TRBJ2-2, the V gene TRBV6-5; tentatively, D is TRBD1 (7 bases). Germline V gives CDR1 MNHEY, CDR2 SVGAGI. There are 14 residues in the CDR3. The ends were cut back, 10 bases at V and 7 bases at J, with 19 bases in the middle. The CDR3: CATQGSRGDGELFF. DNA for the CDR3: TGTGCCACCCAGGGATCCAGGGGGGACGGGGAGCTGTTTTTT.

A few counts support this clonotype. V and J are TRBV6-1 and TRBJ2-1; no clear D gene. This CDR3 is 15 amino acids long. Germline-derived CDR1 and CDR2 are MNHNS and SASEGT. V was shortened by 3 bases and J by 9 bases, with 18 bases between the two germline ends. This chain's CDR3 is CASSDSPSSAFEQFF. CDR3 nucleotides: TGTGCCAGCAGTGACAGCCCAAGTTCAGCCTTTGAGCAGTTCTTC.

This clonotype occurred many times. CDR3 protein: CASSLVQGRGQETQYF. The CDR3 bases are TGCGCCAGCAGCTTGGTACAGGGACGGGGACAAGAGACCCAGTACTTC. The chain combines TRBV5-1 with TRBJ2-5, with D perhaps matching TRBD1 (6 bases). Trimming cost V 0 bases and J 2 bases, with 14 bases left between them. The CDR3 loop spans 16 amino acids. From germline, CDR1 is SGHRS and CDR2 YFSETQ.

The chain has TRBV18 and TRBJ2-7; 7 bases align to TRBD1. CDR3 length: 11 residues. CDR1 is KGHSH, CDR2 LQKENI, per germline. For the CDR3, the DNA is TGTGCCAGCTCTCCCCCGGGACAGCAAAACGTC. Its translation is CASSPPGQQNV.

The CDR3 nucleotides read TGTGCCAGCAGTCTACAGGGGGCTAGAGGGAATTCACCCCTCCACTTT. Translating gives CASSLQGARGNSPLHF. The chain combines TRBV25-1 with TRBJ1-6; 9 bases agree with TRBD1. J gave up 7 bases and V 5 bases, and 9 bases lay outside the gene matches. The CDR3 runs 16 residues. In germline, CDR1 is MGHDK, CDR2 SYGVNS. Variable domain in full (rest from reference TRBV25-1 and TRBJ1-6): EADIYQTPRYLVIGTGKKITLECSQTMGHDKMYWYQQDPGMELHLIHYSYGVNSTEKGDLSSESTVSRIRTEHFPLTLESARPSHTSQYLCASSLQGARGNSPLHFGNGTRLTVT.

This clonotype was counted ten times or more. The V gene is TRBV5-1, the J gene TRBJ1-2; D may be TRBD1 (5 bases). This CDR3 region has 12 residues. Germline CDR1 SGHRS, CDR2 YFSETQ. V gave up 7 bases and J gave up 8 bases, with 15 bases separating them. The CDR3 sequence: CASAGGKGGYTF. In nucleotides, the CDR3 is TGCGCCAGCGCTGGGGGGAAGGGAGGCTACACCTTC.

This clonotype was detected a few times. The V gene is TRBV6-4, the J gene TRBJ2-6; TRBD1 aligns across 9 bases. This CDR3 is built from 16 residues. The germline V gene has CDR1 MRHNA and CDR2 SNTAGT. V trimming: 3 bases; J trimming: 0 bases; junction bases outside the gene matches: 0. The CDR3 coding sequence is TGTGCCAGCAGTGAACAGGGGGCCTCTGGGGCCAACGTCCTGACTTTC. Translating gives CASSEQGASGANVLTF.

This clonotype has only a few counts. The rearrangement uses TRBV6-6 and TRBJ2-2; 8 bases match TRBD2. V lost 6 bases, J lost 4 bases, and 10 bases stayed unmatched. The germline gives CDR1 MNHNY, CDR2 SVGAGI (reference sequence). The CDR3 is 16 amino acids. The CDR3 DNA follows: TGTGCCAGCAGCGTTTGGACTAGCCGCGGCACCGGGGAGCTGTTTTTT. This translates into CASSVWTSRGTGELFF.

This clonotype has a handful of counts. The chain recombines TRBV7-2 with TRBJ1-5, with TRBD1 as a possible D gene (5 bases). Trimming pared 1 base from V and 4 bases from J, leaving 14 bases between. This CDR3 has 16 amino acids. CDR1 and CDR2 (germline): SGHTA, FQGNSA. The CDR3 bases are TGTGCCAGCAGCTTAGAAGGTCGGGGGTGGAATCAGCCCCAGCATTTT. Protein: CASSLEGRGWNQPQHF.

The V and J genes are TRBV7-8 and TRBJ1-5, with D maybe TRBD1 (6 bases). Per the germline V gene, CDR1 is SGHVS and CDR2 is FQNEAQ. V was cut by 0 bases and J by 7 bases, with 16 bases left in between. This CDR3 contains 16 residues. CDR3 sequence reads: CASSLAQWTVGQPQHF. The CDR3 DNA reads TGTGCCAGCAGCTTAGCGCAGTGGACAGTAGGGCAGCCCCAGCATTTT.

This chain uses TRBV7-9 with TRBJ2-7; D is ambiguous. Germline V gene lookup returns CDR1 SEHNR and CDR2 FQNEAQ (reference sequence). The germline V and J ends were trimmed by 3 bases and 6 bases, with 15 bases remaining between them. The CDR3 sequence is 14 residues long. CDR3 nucleotides: TGTGCCAGCAGCTTGGACCTTTCTCGGGCCGAGCAGTACTTC. Encoded protein: CASSLDLSRAEQYF.

This clonotype has just a few counts. The chain links TRBV10-1 to TRBJ2-7; D not resolved. The CDR3 is 13 amino acids. The germline V gene encodes CDR1 WNHNN and CDR2 SYGVQD (reference sequence). Trimming took 3 bases from V and 4 from J, leaving 10 bases between them. The CDR3 reads CASSEGTLYEQYF. The DNA of the CDR3 is TGCGCCAGCAGTGAAGGCACTCTGTACGAGCAGTACTTC.

The V gene is TRBV27, the J gene TRBJ1-2; D unclear. Germline loops: CDR1 MNHEY, CDR2 SMNVEV (reference sequence). The CDR3 has 17 amino acids. The V end was cut by 8 bases, the J end by 4 bases, with 26 bases between. The CDR3 reads CASHSDSRVGAGYGYTF. CDR3 DNA: TGTGCCAGCCACTCCGATTCCCGCGTGGGAGCGGGCTATGGCTACACCTTC.

This clonotype was recorded many times. This rearrangement joins TRBV7-8 to TRBJ1-2, with D possibly TRBD1 on 5 matching bases. V was shortened by 4 bases and J by 4 bases, with 10 bases between the two germline ends. Germline lookup yields CDR1 SGHVS and CDR2 FQNEAQ. This CDR3 contains 13 residues. The CDR3 region has the DNA TGTGCCAGCAGCTCCGGGACTGCCTATGGCTACACCTTC. Translating it yields CASSSGTAYGYTF.

This clonotype has only a few counts. The chain recombines TRBV4-2 with TRBJ2-1; D unresolved. Trimming pared 1 base from V and 0 bases from J, leaving 10 bases between. The CDR3 is 16 amino acids. Per germline, CDR1 LGHNA and CDR2 YNFKEQ. The chain's CDR3 is CASSQVSISSYNEQFF. CDR3 in DNA: TGTGCCAGCAGCCAAGTCTCTATTAGCTCCTACAATGAGCAGTTCTTC.

This clonotype occurred a few times. The chain has TRBV12-3 or TRBV12-4 and TRBJ2-7; D is uncertain. The CDR3 length is 12 residues. The V end was cut by 2 bases, the J end by 2 bases, with 4 bases between. CDR3 loop: CASSLWTYEQYF. The CDR3 coding sequence is TGTGCCAGCAGTTTATGGACCTACGAGCAGTACTTC.

The sample holds one count of this clonotype. The CDR3 DNA sequence: TGTGCCAGCAGTCGGACAGGGAATCAAGAGACCCAGTACTTC. Amino acids: CASSRTGNQETQYF. J is TRBJ2-5 and V is TRBV2, with 8 bases aligning to TRBD1. Unmatched junction bases numbered 4, after V lost 5 bases and J lost 2 bases. Germline CDR1 and CDR2: SNHLY and FYNNEI. The CDR3 length is 14 residues.

This clonotype was seen repeatedly, ten times or more. This sequence joins TRBV19 and TRBJ2-1; D may be TRBD1 or TRBD2 (6 bases each). V lost 4 bases to trimming and J lost 3 bases, with 13 bases between them. The CDR3 spans 15 residues. The germline V gene has CDR1 LNHDA and CDR2 SQIVND (reference sequence). The CDR3 reads CASSRGGGDYNEQFF. CDR3 coding DNA: TGTGCCAGTAGTAGAGGAGGGGGAGACTACAATGAGCAGTTCTTC.

The gene calls are TRBV6-2 or TRBV6-3 and TRBJ1-5; possibly TRBD1 for D (6 bases). CDR1 and CDR2 (germline): MNHEY, SVGEGT. The V end was cut by 3 bases, the J end by 6 bases, with 15 bases between. This CDR3 has 15 amino acids. CDR3 region: CASSYGGGGVQPQHF. The CDR3 bases are TGTGCCAGCAGTTATGGTGGGGGGGGCGTTCAGCCCCAGCATTTT.

Many counts were recorded for this clonotype. For the CDR3, the DNA is TGTGCCAGCAGCTATCAGGGTCAGACTAGCACAGATACGCAGTATTTT. Translating it yields CASSYQGQTSTDTQYF. This sequence joins TRBV7-3 and TRBJ2-3, with a tentative D call TRBD1 (5 bases). The CDR3 has 16 amino acids. V was pared by 4 bases and J by 0 bases, with 14 bases between. Germline assignment: CDR1 SGHTA and CDR2 FQGTGA.

The chain employs TRBV4-3 and TRBJ1-1; D is ambiguous. There are 13 residues in the CDR3. Trimming cost V 3 bases and J 3 bases, with 8 bases left between them. Germline lookup yields CDR1 LGHNA and CDR2 YSLEER. The CDR3 DNA follows: TGCGCCAGCAGCCAGGAGACTTACACTGAAGCTTTCTTT. This sequence encodes CASSQETYTEAFF.

V is TRBV7-8 and J is TRBJ2-7; D is unclear. This CDR3 is built from 11 residues. CDR1 and CDR2 (germline): SGHVS, FQNEAQ. Between the trimmed V and J ends, which lost 1 base and 5 bases, there was a span of 3 bases. The CDR3 sequence: CASSLVDEQYV. CDR3 bases: TGTGCCAGCAGCTTAGTAGACGAGCAGTACGTC.